These T cell receptor beta chains were read from a single sample in a study of T-cell memory formation after mild COVID-19. Each CDR3 protein is one row after TCRdb ran MiXCR on the 5' RACE reads. The data show fewer than 650,000 distinct CDR3 sequences, 20% to 25% seen once. Material: PBMCs or a T cell subset sorted from them (not recorded which). These receptors were collected from an adult woman who had mild COVID-19 (a few samples of this study predate the infection). Cell type and time point are not known. CDR3s include the opening cysteine and the closing phenylalanine or tryptophan. The D gene is left open where the match is weak. A clone size is listed for some rows: how often the clone was seen (once, few, many), or a class if it is expanded.

TRBJ2-4	TRBV30	NA	few	TGTGCCTGGAGCACCCCGGGGGCGAACATTCAGTACTTC	CAWSTPGANIQYF
TRBJ2-7	TRBV27	NA	NA	TGTGCCAGCAGTTTATATGGGGCGCGAAGCTCCTACGAGCAGTACTTC	CASSLYGARSSYEQYF
TRBJ1-5	TRBV20-1	TRBD1	NA	TGCAGTGCTGGCGGGACAGGGGCCCTCCATCAGCCCCAGCATTTT	CSAGGTGALHQPQHF
TRBJ2-7	TRBV30	TRBD2	NA	TGTGCCTGGAGTGTAGTTTTTGGCGGGGGGAACTACGAGCAGTACTTC	CAWSVVFGGGNYEQYF
TRBJ2-3	TRBV6-5	NA	few	TGTGCCAGCAGTCACAGGACTAGCACAGATACGCAGTATTTT	CASSHRTSTDTQYF
TRBJ2-5	TRBV6-2/TRBV6-3	TRBD2	NA	TGTGCCAGCAGCTTAAGACTAGCGGGTGGGACGGAGACCCAGTACTTC	CASSLRLAGGTETQYF
TRBJ1-2	TRBV15	NA	few	TGTGCCACCAGCAGAGTGGGACCGGGGGGAGGCTACACCTTC	CATSRVGPGGGYTF
TRBJ2-2	TRBV7-6	TRBD1	few	TGTGCCAGCAGCTTAGCCGATACAGGGGTCACCGGGGAGCTGTTTTTT	CASSLADTGVTGELFF
TRBJ1-1	TRBV28	NA	NA	TGTGCCAGCAAGGACCACACTGAAGCTTTCTTT	CASKDHTEAFF
TRBJ2-7	TRBV4-2	NA	NA	TGTGCCAGCAGCCAAGAGGTCCCGGTGTTATCCTACGAGCAGTACTTC	CASSQEVPVLSYEQYF
TRBJ2-1	TRBV12-3/TRBV12-4	TRBD2	few	TGTGCCAGCAGTGTAGCGGGAGTGGTCAATGAGCAGTTCTTC	CASSVAGVVNEQFF
TRBJ1-4	TRBV18	NA	NA	TGTGCCAGCTCACCGCAGGGGACTAATGAAAAACTGTTTTTT	CASSPQGTNEKLFF
TRBJ1-2	TRBV12-3/TRBV12-4	NA	NA	TGTGCCAGCAGGGGGTCGGGGCGTAACTATGGCTACACCTTC	CASRGSGRNYGYTF
TRBJ2-2	TRBV20-1	NA	NA	TGCAGTGCTAGAGATTGGAAAGAAAACACCGGGGAGCTGTTTTTT	CSARDWKENTGELFF
TRBJ2-6	TRBV4-3	NA	NA	TGCGCCAGCAGCCAAACTATCCGAAGACTAGAAGTTTATTCTGGGGCCAACGTACTGACTTTC	CASSQTIRRLEVYSGANVLTF
TRBJ2-5	TRBV12-3/TRBV12-4	NA	NA	TGTGCCAGCAGCCTCGACCACCTCGCGGGGACCCAGTACTTC	CASSLDHLAGTQYF
TRBJ2-2	TRBV20-1	TRBD2	few	TGCAGTGCTAGAGATCCCCTAGCGGGAGAGGCCGGGGAGCTGTTTTTT	CSARDPLAGEAGELFF
TRBJ2-3	TRBV12-2	NA	few	TGTGCAAGTCGCTTAGCGCAAGGTCCCCGGGAAACGAACGGTGTAGCAGATACGCAGTATTTT	CASRLAQGPRETNGVADTQYF
TRBJ2-1	TRBV19	NA	NA	TGTGCCAGTAGTATAGTGGGCATCAGCTCCTACAATGAGCAGTTCTTC	CASSIVGISSYNEQFF
TRBJ1-3	TRBV15	NA	NA	TGTGCCACCAGCCGGCGGGCGTATGGAAACACCATATATTTT	CATSRRAYGNTIYF
TRBJ1-3	TRBV6-6	TRBD1	few	TGTGCCAGCAGTACTCCACCGGGACAGGGGGCAAACACCATATATTTT	CASSTPPGQGANTIYF
TRBJ2-5	TRBV7-7	TRBD2	NA	TGTGCTAGCAGCCTACGCCGAGCGGGAGGGCCCTCGGGGAGAGAGACCCAGTACTTC	CASSLRRAGGPSGRETQYF
TRBJ1-2	TRBV5-1	TRBD1	NA	TGCGCCAGCAGCAGAGAACTGGGACAGAACTATGGCTACACCTTC	CASSRELGQNYGYTF
TRBJ1-3	TRBV12-3/TRBV12-4	NA	NA	TGTGCCAGCAGTTTAGAGCGAGCAACTGGAAACACCATATATTTT	CASSLERATGNTIYF
TRBJ2-2	TRBV7-3	NA	NA	TGTGCCAGCAGCTTAACTGAATCCGGGGAGCTGTTTTTT	CASSLTESGELFF
TRBJ1-1	TRBV10-3	NA	few	TGTGCCATCAGTGAGGGGGACACCGGGAGGAACACTGAAGCTTTCTTT	CAISEGDTGRNTEAFF
TRBJ1-4	TRBV30	NA	NA	TGTGCCTGGACGGGGTCCTCTAATGAAAAACTGTTTTTT	CAWTGSSNEKLFF
TRBJ2-6	TRBV5-8	NA	NA	TGTGCCAGCAGCTTGTCAGGAAGGGTACCTGTGTTGGGTGGGGCCAACGTCCTGACTTTC	CASSLSGRVPVLGGANVLTF
TRBJ2-3	TRBV5-1	NA	NA	TGCGCCAGCAGCTTGGATTGGCGCACAGATACGCAGTATTTT	CASSLDWRTDTQYF
TRBJ2-3	TRBV2	TRBD2	few	TGTGCCAGCAGTCCGGGACTAGCGGGGGGAAAGTATTTT	CASSPGLAGGKYF
TRBJ2-1	TRBV27	NA	few	TGTGCCAGCAGTTTATACGGGGACGACAGTGAGCAGTTCTTC	CASSLYGDDSEQFF
TRBJ2-1	TRBV5-1	NA	NA	TGCGCCAGCACCAACTCCGCGGGAAATAACAATGAGCAGTTCTTC	CASTNSAGNNNEQFF
TRBJ1-1	TRBV18	NA	NA	TGTGCCAGCTCACCTACCCAGCCTGAAGCTTTCTTT	CASSPTQPEAFF
TRBJ2-5	TRBV7-8	NA	few	TGTGCCAGCAGCTTCGGGGACATGTTGGAGACCCAGTACTTC	CASSFGDMLETQYF
TRBJ2-7	TRBV12-3/TRBV12-4	NA	few	TGTGCCAGCAGGCCCTCGACGGGACGGAGCTACGAGCAGTACTTC	CASRPSTGRSYEQYF
TRBJ1-2	TRBV18	NA	few	TGTGCCAGCTCACCGTTAGACAGTTACACCTATGGCTACACCTTC	CASSPLDSYTYGYTF
TRBJ2-7	TRBV15	NA	NA	TGTGCCACCAGCAGAGCTCGGGGTAACAGGTACGAGCAGTACTTC	CATSRARGNRYEQYF
TRBJ2-1	TRBV30	TRBD2	few	TGTGCCTGGACGCTAGCGGGAGGGCTGTTCTTC	CAWTLAGGLFF
TRBJ2-3	TRBV20-1	TRBD2	NA	TGCAGTGCTAGAGTTGGGAGGTCTAGCGGTCCCACAGATACGCAGTATTTT	CSARVGRSSGPTDTQYF
TRBJ2-1	TRBV5-1	NA	few	TGCGCCAGCAGCTTGAGCGGGGGACAGTACAATGAGCAGTTCTTC	CASSLSGGQYNEQFF
TRBJ2-5	TRBV19	TRBD1	few	TGTGCCAGTAGCCACAGGGGTTCGAAGGAGACCCAGTACTTC	CASSHRGSKETQYF
TRBJ2-1	TRBV7-9	TRBD2	few	TGTGCCAGCAGCTTACGGGGGGGGAGCAACAATGAGCAGTTCTTC	CASSLRGGSNNEQFF
TRBJ1-1	TRBV27	NA	few	TGTGCCAGAGGGACCGCATTTGAAGCTTTCTTT	CARGTAFEAFF
TRBJ2-7	TRBV6-5	NA	NA	TGTGCCAGCAGTCCAACGTGGGACTGGCCCTACGAGCAGTACTTC	CASSPTWDWPYEQYF
TRBJ1-1	TRBV2	NA	NA	TGTGCCAGCATAGATTCCCACAGTTGGGGAGACACTGAAGCTTTCTTT	CASIDSHSWGDTEAFF
TRBJ2-1	TRBV5-1	TRBD1	few	TGCGCCAGCAGCCTGTCGACAGGGCCTGAGCAGTTCTTC	CASSLSTGPEQFF
TRBJ1-1	TRBV7-2	TRBD1	few	TGTGCCAGCAGCTTAGTAGGGACAGGAGCTGAAGCTTTCTTT	CASSLVGTGAEAFF